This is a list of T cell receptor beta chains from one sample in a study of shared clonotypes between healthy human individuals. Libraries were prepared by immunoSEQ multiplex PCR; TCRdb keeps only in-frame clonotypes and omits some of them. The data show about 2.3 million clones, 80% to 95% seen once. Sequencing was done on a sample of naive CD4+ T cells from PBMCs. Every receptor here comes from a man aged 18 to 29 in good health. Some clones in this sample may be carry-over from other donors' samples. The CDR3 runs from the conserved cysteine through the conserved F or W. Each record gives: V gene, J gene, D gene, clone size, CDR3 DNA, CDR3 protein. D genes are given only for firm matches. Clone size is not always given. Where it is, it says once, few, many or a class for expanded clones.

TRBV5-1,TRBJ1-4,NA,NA,TGCGCCAGCAGCCCCCGGAGCGGGTATAATGAAAAACTGTTTTTT,CASSPRSGYNEKLFF
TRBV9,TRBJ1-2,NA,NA,TGTGCCAGCAGCGCCCGGGGTAGAGGGGACTATGGCTACACCTTC,CASSARGRGDYGYTF
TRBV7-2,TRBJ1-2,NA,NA,TGTGCCAGCAGCTTGGAGACCGGGCTTTTTGGTGGCTACACCTTC,CASSLETGLFGGYTF
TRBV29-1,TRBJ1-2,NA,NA,TGCAGCGTTGAACAGGGGACTGGCTATGGCTACACCTTC,CSVEQGTGYGYTF
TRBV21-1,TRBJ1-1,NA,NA,TGTGCCAGCAGCACTACGGGACAGGTGCCCACTGAAGCTTTCTTT,CASSTTGQVPTEAFF
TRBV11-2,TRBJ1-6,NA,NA,TGTGCCAGCAGCTCCCCGAATTCACCCCTCCACTTT,CASSSPNSPLHF
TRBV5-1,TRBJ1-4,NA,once,TGCGCCAGCAGCTTGGCCGGGCTCGGGATAAATGAAAAACTGTTTTTT,CASSLAGLGINEKLFF
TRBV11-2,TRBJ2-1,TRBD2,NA,TGTGCCAGCAGCTTCGGGACTAGCCCCTATGAGCAGTTCTTC,CASSFGTSPYEQFF
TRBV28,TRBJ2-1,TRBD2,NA,TGTGCCAGCAGTTTATGGTCGACTAGCGGGAGAAAGCAGTTCTTC,CASSLWSTSGRKQFF
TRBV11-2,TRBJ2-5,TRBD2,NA,TGTGCCAGCACCCTCGACGCTAGCGGGAGGGAGACCCAGTACTTC,CASTLDASGRETQYF
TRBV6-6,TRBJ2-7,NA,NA,TGTGCCAGCACCCGAGCGGGCGACTCCTACGAGCAGTACTTC,CASTRAGDSYEQYF
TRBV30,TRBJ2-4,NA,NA,TGTGCCTGGGGGATACGATCTCGAAACATTCAGTACTTC,CAWGIRSRNIQYF
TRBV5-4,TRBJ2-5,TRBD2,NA,TGTGCCAGCAGCAGGGATAGCGGGAGGGCCGGGGAGACCCAGTACTTC,CASSRDSGRAGETQYF
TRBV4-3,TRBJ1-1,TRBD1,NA,TGCGCCAGCAGCCAAGCGAGGACAGGGAACACTGAAGCTTTCTTT,CASSQARTGNTEAFF
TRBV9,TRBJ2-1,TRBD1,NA,TGTGCCAGCAGCGTTGGGACAGGGACCTACAATGAGCAGTTCTTC,CASSVGTGTYNEQFF
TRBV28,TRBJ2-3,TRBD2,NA,TGTGCCAGCCCCCCCCAGGCGGGAGGATCATGGTGGAGTGGCACAGATACGCAGTATTTT,CASPPQAGGSWWSGTDTQYF
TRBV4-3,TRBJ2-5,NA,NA,TGCGCCAGCAGCCAAGGCAAGGGGCGGCGGGAGACCCAGTACTTC,CASSQGKGRRETQYF
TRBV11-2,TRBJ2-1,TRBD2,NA,TGTGCCAGCAGCTATCCGGGACTAGTACCTAACAATGAGCAGTTCTTC,CASSYPGLVPNNEQFF
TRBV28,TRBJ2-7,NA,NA,TGTGCCAGCAGTCCCGAGTCTCACGAGCAGTACTTC,CASSPESHEQYF
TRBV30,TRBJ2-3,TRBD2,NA,TGTGCCTGCCCCGGGACTAGCGGGAGAGTCACAGATACGCAGTATTTT,CACPGTSGRVTDTQYF
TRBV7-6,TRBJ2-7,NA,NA,TGTGCCAGCAGCTTAGAGTACGAGCAGTACTTC,CASSLEYEQYF
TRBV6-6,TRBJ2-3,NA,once,TGTGCCAGCATCAAAAACCGGGCCCAAGATACGCAGTATTTT,CASIKNRAQDTQYF
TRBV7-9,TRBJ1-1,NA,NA,TGTGCCAGCAGCCGTCAGATGGGAAACACTGAAGCTTTCTTT,CASSRQMGNTEAFF
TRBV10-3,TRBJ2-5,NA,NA,TGTGCCATCAGTGAGAGCCAGGCCCGTCAAGAGACCCAGTACTTC,CAISESQARQETQYF
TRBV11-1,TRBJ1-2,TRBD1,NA,TGTGCCAGCAGCTCGGACAGGGGGCGCGACTATGGCTACACCTTC,CASSSDRGRDYGYTF